Below, one TCR beta chain is given with its context. Its antigen is undetermined. This entry comes from a study of blood T cells in healthy people across ages. Overall study results and limits: Naive and antigen-experienced cells were not separated, limiting conclusive comparison.

Through a sample-barcoded 5' primer and a J-beta primer mix, a second PCR was run for roughly 6 to 11 cycles. In TCRdb, the 5' RACE reads were re-called with MiXCR into one record per CDR3 protein. The table has about 540,000 distinct CDR3 sequences, more than 20% seen once. Donors each provided 8 to 10 milliliters of peripheral blood. Total RNA, at least 6 micrograms per sample, was extracted from PBMCs. The germline CDR1 and CDR2 sequences are SEHNR and FQNEAQ (reference sequence). Trimming removed 1 base from V and 7 bases from J, with 14 bases in between. The CDR3 covers 15 residues. A further study also used this sample, focusing on T cells of mothers and their children. That report notes: Researchers report slightly higher, though non-significant, overlap in related mother-child pairs than in unrelated pairs.

Sequenced input: blood. This chain connects TRBV7-9 to TRBJ2-1; no reliable D call. This sequence was found in a boy between 10 and 17 years old in good health. For the CDR3, the DNA is TGTGCCAGCAGCTTAGTCGACTGGGCCGGGAATGAGCAGTTCTTC. Translated, it gives CASSLVDWAGNEQFF. Filled out from reference TRBV7-9 and TRBJ2-1, the complete variable domain reads DTGVSQNPRHKITKRGQNVTFRCDPISEHNRLYWYRQTLGQGPEFLTYFQNEAQLEKSRLLSDRFSAERPKGSFSTLEIQRTEQGDSAMYLCASSLVDWAGNEQFFGPGTRLTVL.